The present entry profiles one TCR beta chain with its context. The source of the sample is a study of cytomegalovirus exposure and HLA in healthy donors. The CDR3 runs 16 residues. The V end lost 2 bases, the J end lost 2 bases, and 15 bases lay between the germline ends. Germline V gene lookup returns CDR1 KGHSH and CDR2 LQKENI. With 60 Vbeta and 13 Jbeta primers, the PCR was carried out. Measured with immunoSEQ multiplex PCR; TCRdb has only the in-frame clones, and not every one. The sample carries around 150,000 clones, over 60% recorded once. The chain recombines TRBV18 with TRBJ2-5; D is unclear. The clonotype comes from a middle-aged man in good health and CMV-seropositive. The sequencing input was PBMCs. The CDR3 loop reads CASSPLAENRQETQYF. The CDR3 nucleotides are TGTGCCAGCTCACCATTGGCGGAGAACCGTCAAGAGACCCAGTACTTC.